Presented here are 24 T cell receptor beta chains from one specimen sequenced in a study of graft-versus-host responses after intestinal transplantation. Method: immunoSEQ multiplex PCR; TCRdb's copy keeps in-frame clones and lacks some. The sample lists fewer than 45,000 clones; around 94% were seen once. The sample in question was PBMCs, obtained 16 days after intestinal transplant. The receptor source for this set is a human patient who received an intestinal transplant, so some T cells may come from the graft donor.

The chain couples TRBV9 to TRBJ2-3; D possibly corresponds to TRBD2 (6 bases). Between the trimmed V and J ends, which lost 1 base and 4 bases, there was a span of 13 bases. The CDR3 consists of 15 residues. Per germline, CDR1 SGDLS and CDR2 YYNGEE. In nucleotides, the CDR3 is TGTGCCAGCAGCGTACTAGGCAGGGAGGCAGATACGCAGTATTTT. It is translated as CASSVLGREADTQYF.

The chain uses TRBV25-1 and TRBJ2-3, with 12 positions matching TRBD2. V shed 0 bases, J shed 5 bases, and the junction held 9 bases outside the gene matches. CDR1 is MGHDK, CDR2 SYGVNS, per germline. CDR3 size: 18 residues. In nucleotides, the CDR3 is TGTGCCAGCAGTGAATATAGCCCTAGCGGGAGGGCCGAAGATACGCAGTATTTT. Residues: CASSEYSPSGRAEDTQYF.

The chain is built from TRBV6-5 and TRBJ1-2; tentatively, D is TRBD1 (6 bases). V was cut by 10 bases and J by 0 bases, with 12 bases left in between. Germline loops: CDR1 MNHEY, CDR2 SVGAGI. This CDR3 is built from 13 residues. This CDR3 is CAITDSANYGYTF. CDR3 DNA sequence: TGTGCCATAACGGACAGTGCTAACTATGGCTACACCTTC.

In this sample, this clone turned up once. CDR3 region: CASSPPTGYEQYF. CDR3 coding DNA: TGTGCCAGCTCACCCCCGACAGGCTACGAGCAGTACTTC. The chain uses TRBV18 and TRBJ2-7; D possibly corresponds to TRBD1 (6 bases). V was cut by 3 bases and J by 3 bases, with 9 bases left in between. The CDR3 covers 13 residues. Germline V gene data show CDR1 as KGHSH and CDR2 as LQKENI.

The CDR3 DNA sequence: TGCGCCAGCAGCCAGATGCCCACGCTCGGGAGGGGGGGGATGAACACTGAAGCTTTCTTT. Its protein product is CASSQMPTLGRGGMNTEAFF. The J gene is TRBJ1-1, the V gene TRBV4-3; perhaps TRBD1 as D (6 bases). CDR1 and CDR2 (germline): LGHNA, YSLEER. V gave up 3 bases and J gave up 0 bases, with 26 bases separating them. The CDR3 contains 20 residues.

V is TRBV7-3 and J is TRBJ2-7, with D unresolved. The germline V gene has CDR1 SGHTA and CDR2 FQGTGA. V lost 2 bases, J lost 2 bases, and 7 bases lay in between. The CDR3 is 13 amino acids. The CDR3 DNA sequence: TGTGCCAGCAGCTTAGGAGACACCTACGAGCAGTACTTC. It encodes CASSLGDTYEQYF.

The chain carries TRBV5-4 and TRBJ1-3; D unresolved. V was cut by 0 bases and J by 4 bases, with 11 bases left in between. The CDR3 covers 15 residues. Germline V gives CDR1 SGHNT, CDR2 YYREEE (reference sequence). The CDR3 DNA reads TGTGCCAGCAGCTTGGATGTCAGAGGAGGAAACACCATATATTTT. It is translated as CASSLDVRGGNTIYF.

The chain is built from TRBV28 and TRBJ2-3; TRBD2 aligns across 7 bases. Germline-derived CDR1 and CDR2 are MDHEN and SYDVKM. This CDR3 region has 13 residues. Losses at the gene ends were 2 bases for V and 4 bases for J; bases not matched to a gene: 0. CDR3 sequence: CASSLGGADTQYF. The DNA of the CDR3 is TGTGCCAGCAGTTTAGGGGGGGCAGATACGCAGTATTTT.

The J gene is TRBJ2-3, the V gene TRBV19; no clear D gene. This CDR3 contains 15 residues. Trimming pared 2 bases from V and 0 bases from J, leaving 9 bases between. In germline, CDR1 is LNHDA, CDR2 SQIVND (reference sequence). The CDR3 region is CASSISGTSTDTQYF. CDR3 DNA sequence: TGTGCCAGTAGTATATCCGGAACTAGCACAGATACGCAGTATTTT.

The CDR3 nucleotides are TGTGCTAGTGGTCCCCCGGAATCGGATACGCAGTATTTT. This codes for CASGPPESDTQYF. The rearrangement links TRBV12-5 to TRBJ2-3; D unresolved. V lost 5 bases, J lost 6 bases, and 12 bases lay in between. There are 13 residues in the CDR3. Looked up from germline, CDR1 is LGHNT and CDR2 is FRNRAP.

The V gene is TRBV7-3, the J gene TRBJ2-2, with a weak D call TRBD2 (6 bases). Germline V gives CDR1 SGHTA, CDR2 FQGTGA. This CDR3 spans 17 amino acids. Trimming took 2 bases from V and 5 from J, leaving 18 bases between them. CDR3 in DNA: TGTGCCAGCAGCTTAGGTTCGGGCGGGACGCTTACCGGGGAGCTGTTTTTT. Amino acids: CASSLGSGGTLTGELFF.

This chain joins TRBV27 and TRBJ1-5; TRBD1 matches at 8 bases. This CDR3 is built from 15 residues. Per the germline V gene, CDR1 is MNHEY and CDR2 is SMNVEV (reference sequence). V lost 5 bases and J lost 0; bases outside the gene matches: 3. CDR3 nucleotides: TGTGCCAGCAGTCCGGACAGGGTTAGCAATCAGCCCCAGCATTTT. Encoded protein: CASSPDRVSNQPQHF.

The chain carries TRBV9 and TRBJ2-2; a possible D gene is TRBD2 (5 bases). The CDR3 runs 15 residues. CDR1 SGDLS and CDR2 YYNGEE come from the germline V gene. Trimming took 3 bases from V and 4 from J, leaving 13 bases between them. The CDR3 DNA reads TGTGCCAGCAGCGCTACGGACTGGCTCACCGGGGAGCTGTTTTTT. The encoded protein is CASSATDWLTGELFF.

The chain couples TRBV9 to TRBJ2-2; D is unresolved. Germline-derived CDR1 and CDR2 are SGDLS and YYNGEE. The germline V and J ends were trimmed by 1 base and 3 bases, with 13 bases remaining between them. The CDR3 covers 16 residues. The CDR3 is CASSVQNSPYTGELFF. In DNA form, the CDR3 reads TGTGCCAGCAGCGTACAAAATAGCCCTTACACCGGGGAGCTGTTTTTT.

This clone was counted a few times. CDR3 bases: TGTGCCAGCAGTTACTCCTGGACAGGGACGGCTGAAGCTTTCTTT. Its protein is CASSYSWTGTAEAFF. The chain is built from TRBV6-5 and TRBJ1-1; the match to TRBD1 covers 8 bases. Germline CDR1 and CDR2: MNHEY and SVGAGI. CDR3 length: 15 amino acids. Germline trimming cut 0 bases from V and 6 bases from J; bases unmatched to any gene: 6.

The rearrangement joins TRBV11-2 to TRBJ1-1; 9 bases map to TRBD1. This CDR3 has 14 residues. J lost 4 bases, V lost 5 bases, and 5 bases had no gene match. CDR1 and CDR2 from the germline V gene are SGHAT and FQNNGV. The DNA of the CDR3 is TGTGCCAGCAGCCTGGGACAGGGTATCACTGAAGCTTTCTTT. This translates into CASSLGQGITEAFF. Filled out from reference TRBV11-2 and TRBJ1-1, the complete variable domain reads EAGVAQSPRYKIIEKRQSVAFWCNPISGHATLYWYQQILGQGPKLLIQFQNNGVVDDSQLPKDRFSAERLKGVDSTLKIQPAKLEDSAVYLCASSLGQGITEAFFGQGTRLTVV.

CDR3: CASSTTRFNEQFF. The CDR3, as DNA: TGCGCCAGCAGCACGACCAGATTCAATGAGCAGTTCTTC. The rearrangement links TRBV4-1 to TRBJ2-1, with D unresolved. Trimming shortened V by 5 bases and J by 6 bases, and 11 bases separated the two germline ends. Germline V lookup: CDR1 MGHRA, CDR2 YSYEKL. CDR3 size: 13 residues.

This chain joins TRBV19 and TRBJ1-4; D not certain. The germline CDR1 and CDR2 sequences are LNHDA and SQIVND (reference sequence). This CDR3 has 13 residues. Trimming cost V 6 bases and J 0 bases, with 5 bases left between them. CDR3 protein: CASSLTTNEKLFF. In DNA, the CDR3 is TGTGCCAGTAGCCTTACAACTAATGAAAAACTGTTTTTT.

The chain is built from TRBV27 and TRBJ2-7; tentative D call: TRBD1 (5 bases). V lost 0 bases and J lost 2, with 14 bases in between. Germline CDR1 and CDR2: MNHEY and SMNVEV (reference sequence). CDR3 size: 16 residues. The CDR3 DNA reads as TGTGCCAGCAGTTTATCGATTAGGGGCGGCGCCTACGAGCAGTACTTC. Its protein is CASSLSIRGGAYEQYF.

CDR3 loop: CASSLFASQSSYNEQFF. DNA of the CDR3: TGTGCCAGCAGTTTATTTGCGTCCCAGAGCTCCTACAATGAGCAGTTCTTC. The chain joins TRBV27 to TRBJ2-1, with no clear D. The germline V and J ends were trimmed by 1 base and 0 bases, with 13 bases remaining between them. The CDR3 spans 17 residues. Germline CDR1 is MNHEY and CDR2 is SMNVEV (reference sequence).

V is TRBV6-6 and J is TRBJ1-4; 9 bases are a match to TRBD1. This CDR3 is built from 15 residues. Germline trimming cut 0 bases from V and 7 bases from J; bases unmatched to any gene: 3. Germline assignment: CDR1 MNHNY and CDR2 SVGAGI (reference sequence). The CDR3 reads CASSYSRQGGEKLFF. CDR3 in DNA: TGTGCCAGCAGTTACTCTCGACAGGGGGGTGAAAAACTGTTTTTT.

The chain combines TRBV6-6 with TRBJ2-7; TRBD1 matches at 8 bases. The CDR3 runs 15 residues. V shed 5 bases and J 0 bases; nucleotides not matched to a gene: 6. In germline, CDR1 is MNHNY, CDR2 SVGAGI (reference sequence). This chain's CDR3 is CASSPDRGNSYEQYF. DNA of the CDR3: TGTGCCAGCAGTCCCGACAGGGGAAACTCCTACGAGCAGTACTTC.

The rearrangement uses TRBV19 and TRBJ2-1, with a weak D call TRBD2 (5 bases). Germline V gene data show CDR1 as LNHDA and CDR2 as SQIVND (reference sequence). The CDR3 has 16 amino acids. V lost 3 bases, J lost 0 bases, and 12 bases lay in between. CDR3 sequence reads: CASSIYGGSSYNEQFF. CDR3 coding DNA: TGTGCCAGTAGTATCTATGGAGGCAGCTCCTACAATGAGCAGTTCTTC.

Note on this clone: Mismatch with germline at one junction end may stem from a read error. The V and J genes are TRBV28 and TRBJ2-7; D perhaps matches TRBD1 (5 bases). Per germline, CDR1 MDHEN and CDR2 SYDVKM. The CDR3 runs to 15 residues. CDR3 region: CASSYRRQPFYGQYF. In nucleotides, the CDR3 is TGTGCCAGCAGTTATCGACGACAGCCGTTCTACGGGCAGTACTTC. Looking up the rest from reference TRBV28 and TRBJ2-7 gives the full variable domain: DVKVTQSSRYLVKRTGEKVFLECVQDMDHENMFWYRQDPGLGLRLIYFSYDVKMKEKGDIPEGYSVSREKKERFSLILESASTNQTSMYLCASSYRRQPFYGQYFGPGTRLTVT.